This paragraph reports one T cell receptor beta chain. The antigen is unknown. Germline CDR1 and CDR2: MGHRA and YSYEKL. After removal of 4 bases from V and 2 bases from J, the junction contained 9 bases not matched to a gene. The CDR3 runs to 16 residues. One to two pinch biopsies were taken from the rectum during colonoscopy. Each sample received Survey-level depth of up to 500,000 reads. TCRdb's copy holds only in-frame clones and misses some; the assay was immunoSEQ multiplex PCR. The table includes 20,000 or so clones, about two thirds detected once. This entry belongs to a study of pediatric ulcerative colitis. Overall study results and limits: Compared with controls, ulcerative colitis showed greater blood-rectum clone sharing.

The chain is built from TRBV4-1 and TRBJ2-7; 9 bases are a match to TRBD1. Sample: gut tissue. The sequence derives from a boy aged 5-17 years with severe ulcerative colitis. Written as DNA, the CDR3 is TGCGCCAGCAGCCCCCGGGACAGGGTTGGAACCTACGAGCAGTACTTC. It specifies CASSPRDRVGTYEQYF.